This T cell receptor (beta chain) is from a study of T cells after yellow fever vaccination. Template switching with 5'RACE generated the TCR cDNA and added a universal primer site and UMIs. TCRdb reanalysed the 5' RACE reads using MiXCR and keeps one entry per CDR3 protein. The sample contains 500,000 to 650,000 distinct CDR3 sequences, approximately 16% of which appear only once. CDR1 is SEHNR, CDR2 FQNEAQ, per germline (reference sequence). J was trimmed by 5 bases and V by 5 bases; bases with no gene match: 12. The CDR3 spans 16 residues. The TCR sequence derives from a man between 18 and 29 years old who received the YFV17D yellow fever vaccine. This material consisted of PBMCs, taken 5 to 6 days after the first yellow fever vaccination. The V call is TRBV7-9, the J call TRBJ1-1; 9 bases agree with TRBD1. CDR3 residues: CASSPHRGLSRTEAFF. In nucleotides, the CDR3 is TGTGCCAGCAGCCCTCACAGGGGGCTATCGAGGACTGAAGCTTTCTTT.